This is a list of T cell receptor beta chains from one sample in a study of blood T cell repertoires in COVID-19. Assay: immunoSEQ multiplex PCR; the TCRdb copy retains only in-frame clones and omits some. The data hold some 69,000 clones, with roughly 79% observed a single time. Sequenced sample: peripheral blood. The receptors were gathered from a woman in her seventies with acute or convalescent COVID-19. CDR3s include the opening cysteine and the closing phenylalanine or tryptophan. The D gene is left open where the match is weak. Only some rows state a clone size, as once, few, many or a class for expanded clones.

d_call | j_call | clone_size | v_call | cdr3_nt | cdr3_aa
TRBD1 | TRBJ1-2 | few | TRBV6-2/TRBV6-3 | TGTGCCAGCAGTTACTCCCGGACAGGGGGTAGCTATGGCTACACCTTC | CASSYSRTGGSYGYTF
TRBD1 | TRBJ1-3 | NA | TRBV14 | TGTGCCAGCAGCCAAATGACAGGGGGAAACACCATATATTTT | CASSQMTGGNTIYF
TRBD1 | TRBJ2-5 | few | TRBV11-3 | TGTGCCAGCAGCTTAGACAGGGGGCACCAAGAGACCCAGTACTTC | CASSLDRGHQETQYF
NA | TRBJ2-1 | NA | TRBV6-5 | TGTGCCAGCAGGCTGGGTTTGGGGCTCTACAATGAGCAGTTCTTC | CASRLGLGLYNEQFF
NA | TRBJ2-7 | NA | TRBV25-1 | TGTGCCAGCAGTGTGTACCGGGACATGGGGAGCTACGAGCAGTACTTC | CASSVYRDMGSYEQYF
NA | TRBJ1-1 | NA | TRBV3-1/TRBV3-2 | TGTGCCAGCAGTCGTAGCCGGAACACTGAAGCTTTCTTT | CASSRSRNTEAFF
TRBD1 | TRBJ2-4 | NA | TRBV28 | TGTGCCAGCAGAATCCACCCGGGACAGGGATACATTCAGTACTTC | CASRIHPGQGYIQYF
TRBD1 | TRBJ2-7 | few | TRBV12-5 | TGTGCTAGTGGTTCCGGGACAGGGGTTAACGAGCAGTACTTC | CASGSGTGVNEQYF
NA | TRBJ1-4 | NA | TRBV11-3 | TGTGCCAGCAGCTTTCGGGGGTCTAATGAAAAACTGTTTTTT | CASSFRGSNEKLFF
NA | TRBJ1-6 | NA | TRBV27 | TGTGCCAGCAGTTTCAGTTTCGGGACACGACGTGGGAGCTCCCGACCCCTCCACTTT | CASSFSFGTRRGSSRPLHF
NA | TRBJ1-1 | NA | TRBV6-1 | TGTGCCAGCAGTGACAGGGTAAAATACACTGAAGCTTTCTTT | CASSDRVKYTEAFF
NA | TRBJ2-1 | NA | TRBV5-1 | TGCGCCAGCAGCTTGGGAGCCTACAATGAGCAGTTCTTC | CASSLGAYNEQFF
NA | TRBJ2-1 | NA | TRBV5-4 | TGTGCCAGCAGCTTGTCCACAGGGATAGGATCCTACAATGAGCAGTTCTTC | CASSLSTGIGSYNEQFF
NA | TRBJ2-7 | NA | TRBV25-1 | TGTGCCAGCAGCGGTACCGGCAGGGGGGTATACGAGCAGTACTTC | CASSGTGRGVYEQYF
TRBD2 | TRBJ2-6 | few | TRBV4-1 | TGCGCCAGCAGCCTAAGAGGACTAGCGACGACTGGGGCCAACGTCCTGACTTTC | CASSLRGLATTGANVLTF
TRBD2 | TRBJ2-1 | once | TRBV6-5 | TGTGCCAGCAGACGGGGACTAGCGGGCTACCAATTCTTC | CASRRGLAGYQFF
TRBD1 | TRBJ2-3 | NA | TRBV28 | TGTGCCAGCAGCTCCTCCGGGACAGGGAAATATACGCAGTATTTT | CASSSSGTGKYTQYF
TRBD1 | TRBJ1-2 | NA | TRBV5-4 | TGTGCCAGCAGCGAGGGGACAGCGTATGGCTACACCTTC | CASSEGTAYGYTF
TRBD2 | TRBJ2-3 | NA | TRBV24-1 | TGTGCCACCAGTGAGCCGACTAGCGGGAGGTCAGATACGCAGTATTTT | CATSEPTSGRSDTQYF
NA | TRBJ2-7 | NA | TRBV2 | TGTGCCAGCAGTGCCCACTCAGGGGCCTACGAGCAGTACTTC | CASSAHSGAYEQYF
NA | TRBJ2-7 | NA | TRBV10-2 | TGCGCCAGCAGTGATAGGGGCTTTTACGACGAGCAGTACTTC | CASSDRGFYDEQYF
TRBD1 | TRBJ1-5 | NA | TRBV27 | TGTGCCAGCAGGGACAGGGCGCGTAGTCAGCCCCAGCATTTT | CASRDRARSQPQHF
NA | TRBJ2-6 | NA | TRBV27 | TGTGCCAGCGTTAAAAGTATGGACAGTCTCCCTCGGGGGGCCAACGTCCTGACTTTC | CASVKSMDSLPRGANVLTF
TRBD1 | TRBJ2-2 | NA | TRBV24-1 | TGTGCCACCAACAGGGGGGTCGGGGAGCTGTTTTTT | CATNRGVGELFF
TRBD2 | TRBJ2-1 | large | TRBV7-9 | TGTGCCAGCAGCTCCAGGCCGTTAGCGGGATTGAGCCCCAGTGAGCAGTTCTTC | CASSSRPLAGLSPSEQFF
TRBD2 | TRBJ2-3 | NA | TRBV5-1 | TGCGCCAGCAGCTTGGCCTTTAGCGGGAGCGGAGATACGCAGTATTTT | CASSLAFSGSGDTQYF
TRBD2 | TRBJ2-1 | few | TRBV27 | TGTGCCAGCAGTTTAGGAGCGGGAGGCTACAATGAGCAGTTCTTC | CASSLGAGGYNEQFF
NA | TRBJ1-2 | NA | TRBV5-8 | TGTGCCAGCAGCTTGGCCTGGAGGGGTGGCTACACCTTC | CASSLAWRGGYTF
TRBD1 | TRBJ1-4 | NA | TRBV7-9 | TGTGCCAGCAGCATCTCCGGGACAGTTAATGAAAAACTGTTTTTT | CASSISGTVNEKLFF
NA | TRBJ1-1 | once | TRBV7-9 | TGTGCCAGCAGCTTACGGGGGACCGAAGCTTTCTTT | CASSLRGTEAFF
NA | TRBJ2-7 | NA | TRBV6-5 | TGTGCCAGCAGTTGGCAGGGATTCTCCTACGAGCAGTACTTC | CASSWQGFSYEQYF
TRBD1 | TRBJ1-1 | NA | TRBV5-4 | TGTGCCAGCAGCTCGAGACAGGGCAGGGGCACTGAAGCTTTCTTT | CASSSRQGRGTEAFF
TRBD2 | TRBJ2-5 | NA | TRBV9 | TGTGCCAGCAGCGTATCTGGGGGAGGGCTAGAGACCCAGTACTTC | CASSVSGGGLETQYF
TRBD2 | TRBJ2-3 | NA | TRBV29-1 | TGCAGCGTTGGGGGGGGGTCGGCCCCCACAGATACGCAGTATTTT | CSVGGGSAPTDTQYF
NA | TRBJ2-7 | NA | TRBV28 | TGTGCCAGCACCCGGTCGTACGAGCAGTACTTC | CASTRSYEQYF
NA | TRBJ1-1 | NA | TRBV4-2 | TGTGCCAGCAGCCCCGGCGGGGGAAGAGGCACTGAAGCTTTCTTT | CASSPGGGRGTEAFF
NA | TRBJ2-3 | NA | TRBV10-2 | TGCGCCAGCAGTGAGAATGACTTACTCGCTCAGTATTTT | CASSENDLLAQYF
NA | TRBJ2-3 | NA | TRBV7-6 | TGTGCCAGCAGCTTAGCGCAGGGGGGAGAGGGCACAGATACGCAGTATTTT | CASSLAQGGEGTDTQYF
TRBD2 | TRBJ2-1 | NA | TRBV6-5 | TGTGCCAGCAGTTGGACTAGCGGGAGGCGTAATGAGCAGTTCTTC | CASSWTSGRRNEQFF
NA | TRBJ1-1 | NA | TRBV18 | TGTGCCAGCTTCCCGACAAGGAACACTGAAGCTTTCTTT | CASFPTRNTEAFF
TRBD1 | TRBJ2-4 | NA | TRBV6-1 | TGTGCCAGCAGTGGGACAGGGATCTTAGCCAAAAACATTCAGTACTTC | CASSGTGILAKNIQYF
NA | TRBJ2-7 | NA | TRBV30 | TGTGCCTGGAGTCAGGATGCCTACGAGCAGTACTTC | CAWSQDAYEQYF
NA | TRBJ2-7 | NA | TRBV6-5 | TGTGCCAGCAGTCGAGGAAGGGGGAGCTCCTACGAGCAGTACTTC | CASSRGRGSSYEQYF
NA | TRBJ2-5 | NA | TRBV6-5 | TGTGCCACCCAGGGTTTGGAGACCCAGTACTTC | CATQGLETQYF